A single sample is the source of the 6 T cell receptor beta chains below, sequenced in a study of blood T cell repertoires in COVID-19. Profiling relied on immunoSEQ multiplex PCR, and the TCRdb table lists in-frame clones only, not all of them. The sample includes 130,000 or so clones, about 83% of them seen just once. Sequencing was carried out using peripheral blood. The receptors stem from a human donor in a cohort sampled during active COVID-19.

The chain links TRBV5-1 to TRBJ1-1; 9 positions match TRBD1. V shed 4 bases and J 4 bases; nucleotides not matched to a gene: 8. This CDR3 has 15 residues. Per germline, CDR1 SGHRS and CDR2 YFSETQ. The CDR3 bases are TGCGCCAGCAGCCCAGGGACAGGGATAGGCACTGAAGCTTTCTTT. Its protein is CASSPGTGIGTEAFF.

This chain links TRBV29-1 with TRBJ2-3; TRBD2 aligns across 9 bases. This CDR3 has 13 residues. V lost 7 bases and J lost 6; bases outside the gene matches: 8. Germline V gene data show CDR1 as SQVTM and CDR2 as ANQGSEA. The DNA for the CDR3 is TGCAGCGGTAGCGGGGGCCCGCGGGATACGCAGTATTTT. This encodes CSGSGGPRDTQYF.

Only a few counts were recorded for this clone. The chain recombines TRBV11-2 with TRBJ1-1; 8 nucleotides match TRBD1. Germline values: CDR1 SGHAT, CDR2 FQNNGV. Trimming at V came to 0 bases and at J to 6 bases, leaving 0 bases not matched to a gene. The CDR3 has 13 amino acids. CDR3 sequence (DNA): TGTGCCAGCAGCTTAGAACAGGGGGCTGAAGCTTTCTTT. Translating gives CASSLEQGAEAFF.

The rearrangement uses TRBV19 and TRBJ1-3, with TRBD1 as a possible D gene (5 bases). Germline-derived CDR1 and CDR2 are LNHDA and SQIVND (reference sequence). V was pared by 4 bases and J by 0 bases, with 10 bases between. The CDR3 has 15 amino acids. This CDR3 reads CASSTRQSSGNTIYF. The CDR3 coding sequence is TGTGCCAGTAGTACCAGACAGTCCTCTGGAAACACCATATATTTT. Looking up the rest from reference TRBV19 and TRBJ1-3 gives the full variable domain: DGGITQSPKYLFRKEGQNVTLSCEQNLNHDAMYWYRQDPGQGLRLIYYSQIVNDFQKGDIAEGYSVSREKKESFPLTVTSAQKNPTAFYLCASSTRQSSGNTIYFGEGSWLTVV.

This clone has just a few counts. The chain couples TRBV6-5 to TRBJ1-1, with no clear D. The CDR3 contains 13 residues. V was trimmed by 8 bases and J by 8 bases, leaving 18 bases between them. Per the germline V gene, CDR1 is MNHEY and CDR2 is SVGAGI. The CDR3 is CASAVSGRAEAFF. CDR3 nucleotide sequence: TGTGCCAGCGCGGTAAGCGGGAGAGCGGAAGCTTTCTTT.

This chain uses TRBV18 with TRBJ2-1; D is uncertain. The CDR3 has 15 residues. Germline CDR1 KGHSH, CDR2 LQKENI. V was shortened by 6 bases and J by 0 bases, with 12 bases between the two germline ends. The CDR3 nucleotides read TGTGCCAGCTCCCTGGGCCAAAGCTCCTACAATGAGCAGTTCTTC. Its translation is CASSLGQSSYNEQFF.